This T cell receptor beta chain originates from a study of blood T cell repertoires in COVID-19. TCRdb keeps only in-frame clones here, not all; method: immunoSEQ multiplex PCR. The sample has hundreds of thousands of clones, roughly 86% seen once; the top ten hold 1% to 1.5%. Germline values: CDR1 MNHEY, CDR2 SVGEGT. The CDR3 length is 16 residues. Trimming at V came to 4 bases and at J to 3 bases, leaving 12 bases not matched to a gene. This chain connects TRBV6-2 or TRBV6-3 to TRBJ2-7; 7 bases are shared with TRBD1. The sample taken for sequencing was peripheral blood. This sequence was found in a man aged 65 to 85 with acute or convalescent COVID-19. CDR3 loop: CASSFPLGTAGYEQYF. CDR3 DNA sequence: TGTGCCAGCAGTTTCCCCTTGGGGACAGCTGGCTACGAGCAGTACTTC.